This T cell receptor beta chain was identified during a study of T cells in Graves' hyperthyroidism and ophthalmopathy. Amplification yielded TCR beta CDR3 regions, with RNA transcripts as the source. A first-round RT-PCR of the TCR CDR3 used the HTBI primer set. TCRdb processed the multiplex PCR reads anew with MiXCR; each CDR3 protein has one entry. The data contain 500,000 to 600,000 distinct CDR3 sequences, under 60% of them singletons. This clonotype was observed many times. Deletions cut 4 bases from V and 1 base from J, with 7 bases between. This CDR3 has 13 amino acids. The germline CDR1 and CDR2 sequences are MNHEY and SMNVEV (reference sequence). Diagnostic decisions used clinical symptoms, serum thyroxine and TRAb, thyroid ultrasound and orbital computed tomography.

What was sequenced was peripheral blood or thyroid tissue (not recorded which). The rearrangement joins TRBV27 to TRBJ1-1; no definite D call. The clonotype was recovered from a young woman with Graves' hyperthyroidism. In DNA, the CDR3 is TGTGCCAGCAGTTCCCACTGGAACACTGAAGCTTTCTTT. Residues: CASSSHWNTEAFF.